This is a list of T cell receptor beta chains from one sample in a study of T cell repertoires in cytomegalovirus infection. TCRdb reprocessed the reads with MiXCR, giving one entry per CDR3 protein. The sample carries approximately 180,000 distinct CDR3 sequences, roughly 20% recorded once. The material sequenced was PBMCs. The receptors shown here come from a human donor in good health (CMV status not recorded). Some clones in this sample may be carry-over from other donors' samples. CDR3s include the opening cysteine and the closing phenylalanine or tryptophan. A D gene is named only where the DNA matches it firmly.

v_gene,j_gene,len,d_gene,CDR3aa
TRBV6-6,TRBJ2-2,14,NA,CASSYPETTGELFF
TRBV7-2,TRBJ2-7,15,TRBD2,CASSLGTSGIYEQYF
TRBV12-3/TRBV12-4,TRBJ2-7,17,NA,CASTLRGTPSGVHEQYF
TRBV20-1,TRBJ1-5,15,TRBD1,CSARGQGGGHQPQHF
TRBV14,TRBJ2-2,17,NA,CASSQDLVRSYTGELFF
TRBV28,TRBJ2-7,17,TRBD2,CASSRLAGGIRSYEQYF
TRBV12-3/TRBV12-4,TRBJ2-5,13,NA,CASSVGIGETQYF
TRBV3-1,TRBJ1-3,15,NA,CASSQNSGTGNTIYF
TRBV6-5,TRBJ1-4,16,NA,CASSYSLGDPFEKLFF
TRBV24-1,TRBJ2-3,14,NA,CATSEGGASDTQYF
TRBV10-3,TRBJ2-1,15,TRBD2,CAISDPGGNYNEQFF
TRBV27,TRBJ1-2,14,TRBD1,CASSPRTGIGGYTF
TRBV15,TRBJ2-1,14,TRBD2,CATSERDLYNEQFF
TRBV7-2,TRBJ2-3,13,NA,CASSGPALDTQYF
TRBV7-3,TRBJ2-1,13,NA,CASSLTGGNEQIF
TRBV23-1,TRBJ1-5,19,TRBD1,CASSQSRGVQGVGNQPQHF
TRBV29-1,TRBJ2-7,11,NA,CSVSGLREQYF
TRBV12-3/TRBV12-4,TRBJ1-5,15,TRBD1,CASRRQGASNQPQHF
TRBV7-2,TRBJ2-1,17,NA,CASSPVADRSSYNEQFF
TRBV6-2/TRBV6-3,TRBJ2-7,15,NA,CASSYSRINSYEQYF
TRBV15,TRBJ2-5,13,NA,CATSPRYQETQYF
TRBV7-2,TRBJ1-5,15,NA,CASSFRHLSNQPQHF
TRBV7-2,TRBJ2-5,14,NA,CASSPGLAGETQYF